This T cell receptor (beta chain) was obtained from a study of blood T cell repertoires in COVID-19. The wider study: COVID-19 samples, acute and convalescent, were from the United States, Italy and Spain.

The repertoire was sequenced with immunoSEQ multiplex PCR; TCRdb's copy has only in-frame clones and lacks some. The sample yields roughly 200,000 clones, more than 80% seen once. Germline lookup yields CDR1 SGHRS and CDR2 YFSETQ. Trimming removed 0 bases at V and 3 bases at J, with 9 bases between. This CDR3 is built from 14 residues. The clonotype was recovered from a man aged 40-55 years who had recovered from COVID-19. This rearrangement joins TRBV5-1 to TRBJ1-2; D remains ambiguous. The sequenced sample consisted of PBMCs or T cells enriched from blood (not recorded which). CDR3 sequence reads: CASSLVGQDYGYTF. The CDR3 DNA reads TGCGCCAGCAGCTTGGTGGGCCAGGACTATGGCTACACCTTC.